This TCR beta chain comes out of a study of neoadjuvant nivolumab and ipilimumab in lung cancer. Looking at the study overall: The combination arm added day-1 ipilimumab 1 mg/kg to nivolumab 3 mg/kg on days 1, 15, 29.

The CDR3 sequence is 13 residues long. The ends were cut back, 1 base at V and 4 bases at J, with 5 bases in the middle. Germline CDR1 is SGHRS and CDR2 is YFSETQ. Comment on this clone: Its antigen is still unknown.

Generated by immunoSEQ multiplex PCR, the TCRdb table keeps only in-frame clones and is missing some. The table lists under 50,000 clones, approximately 90% of them singletons. Notes on the study in general: Compared with tumor-adjacent uninvolved lung, resected tumors showed greater richness and clonality. Only a single major-pathologic-response sample was available for clonality analysis. A small number of samples were TCR sequenced.

Sequenced material: blood, taken before neoadjuvant nivolumab, alone or with ipilimumab. The clonotype originates from an adult with non-small cell lung cancer. Some clones in this sample may be carry-over from other donors' samples. The V call is TRBV5-1, the J call TRBJ1-4; D gene uncertain. Here the CDR3 DNA reads TGCGCCAGCAGCTTGAGCTTTAATGAAAAACTGTTTTTT. As protein: CASSLSFNEKLFF. Drawing the rest from reference TRBV5-1 and TRBJ1-4, the complete variable domain is KAGVTQTPRYLIKTRGQQVTLSCSPISGHRSVSWYQQTPGQGLQFLFEYFSETQRNKGNFPGRFSGRQFSNSRSEMNVSTLELGDSALYLCASSLSFNEKLFFGSGTQLSVL.